This record concerns one T cell receptor beta chain sequence. It has no known antigen specificity. Base qualities are not recorded, but no much larger clone differs from it by a single base. Additional DNA sequences in this sample encode the identical CDR3. Using the deep immunoSEQ assay, TCR CDR3 regions were amplified from genomic DNA by multiplex PCR. For each cell subset, the extracted genomic DNA was distributed evenly across all wells of several immunoSEQ 96-well plates, and each plate served as one replicate. For sorted subsets, 200 to 250 ng of genomic DNA, equivalent to some 30,000 T cell genomes, went into each replicate PCR. Purified libraries were quantified with a Qubit 3.0 fluorometer, sized on a Bioanalyzer 2100, and re-quantified with the KAPA Library Quantification kit. Each immunoSEQ 96-well plate was sequenced on its own single-read 150-cycle Illumina NextSeq 550 flow cell. The study's own analysis went as follows. Because the immunoSEQ output included only junctional sequences and no quality scores, the filtering could not be the same as the filtering used for full-length reads. Sequences were annotated with PyIR, a Python wrapper for IgBLAST v1.9, using IMGT germline references to assign V/J genes and CDR3. Reads were filtered out if the reads had weak V/J assignments (E-value above 1e-6), no CDR3, stop codons, out-of-frame junctions, or ambiguous translated residues. A V3J clonotype was defined by an identical inferred V gene, J gene, and CDR3 amino acid sequence. Percentage overlap between repertoires was computed as shared unique clonotypes divided by the size of the smaller repertoire. Repertoire richness was assessed with RTK rarefaction, the Chao1 estimator, and Recon v2.1 estimates of unobserved clonotypes. OLGA was used to compute generation probabilities for all TCRbeta clonotypes that the gDNA method yielded from a few donors. Here the immuneACCESS table is served through TCRdb, limited to in-frame sequences with V and J called. Missing clones are a known gap in these copies; in checked studies unresolved V genes cover under half, and the rest lacks a known reason. Clone size and the V and J calls come from that table; the DNA yielded D and trimming. This sample gives over a million clones in total; around 82% of them show up just once. The top ten clones comprise roughly 0.55% of the sample.

The record originates from a study of shared clonotypes between healthy human individuals (dated by TCRdb to about 2020). For the study in its entirety: A few men and a couple of women, aged 18 to 49 years, made up the cohort. To increase sequencing depth and limit assay-specific biases, different laboratories used diverse techniques to prepare libraries and sequence TCR repertoires. Per donor, three plates each were used for CD4 naive and CD4 memory, two for CD8 naive, and one for CD8 memory. Leukapheresis yielded between about 0.9 and 8.9 billion PBMCs per donor. The study deeply sequenced blood TCR repertoires of about five healthy adults to estimate repertoire size and the extent of clonotype sharing between individuals.

Findings and caveats that apply to the study as a whole: The small number of donors limited the genetic and exposure-history diversity represented. Incomplete sequencing was indicated by rarefaction of sorted-subset datasets, despite the large sequencing depth. Only blood was sampled, and tissue TCR repertoires likely differ from those in blood. Based on pairwise subsampling, the degree of clonotype sharing among donors was expected to be affected by sequencing depth. Higher generation probabilities were observed for clonotypes shared by all four sorted-subset donors than for non-shared clonotypes. When several donors were compared, the shared fraction of clonotypes was around 5% for naive CD4, over 3% for naive CD8, 2% to 2.5% for memory CD4, and around 0.37% for memory CD8. Naive subsets generally had larger estimated clonotype richness than memory subsets.

Donors were healthy HIV-negative adults with no recently reported acute infections or vaccinations. Every donor was a Caucasian adult residing in Nashville, Tennessee, USA. Magnetic negative selection was used to enrich CD4+ T cells, after which naive cells were positively selected on CD45RA and the negative fraction became the memory subset. Blood was obtained by leukapheresis, after which PBMCs were separated by Ficoll-Histopaque density gradient centrifugation and cryopreserved in liquid nitrogen vapor phase. Analytical flow cytometry was used to check the purity and quantity of every magnetically sorted T cell population. Each sorted fraction had its genomic DNA isolated and then quantified by UV absorbance on a Nanodrop 2000c. The germline ends are 24 bases apart after V is trimmed by 3 bases and J by 6 bases. The germline V gene supplies CDR1 SGHDN and CDR2 FVKESK. From cysteine to phenylalanine, the CDR3 is 17 amino acids long. The DNA shown is the 51-base CDR3, in frame from base 1.

Sequencing was carried out using memory CD4+ T cells from PBMCs. This sample's cell subset or site label indicates: CD45RA-negative fraction. The receptor comes from a man younger than 30 in good health. Some clones in this sample may be carry-over from other donors' samples. The chain employs TRBV14 and TRBJ2-7; the D gene is unclear. Here the CDR3 is given as CASSQEPRSFGLGEQYF. The sequenced DNA: TGTGCCAGCAGCCAGGAACCTAGGAGTTTCGGGCTTGGCGAGCAGTACTTC.